This T cell receptor beta chain was observed in a study of T cells in Graves' hyperthyroidism and ophthalmopathy. This clonotype was seen repeatedly, ten times or more. Amplified regions were TCR beta CDR3 sequences from RNA transcripts. Researchers ran a first-round RT-PCR on the TCR CDR3 using the HTBI primer set. TCRdb reanalysed the multiplex PCR reads using MiXCR and keeps one entry per CDR3 protein. The table shows 500,000 to 800,000 distinct CDR3 sequences, with roughly 15% occurring only once. CDR1 is MDHEN, CDR2 SYDVKM, per germline. The CDR3 runs 16 residues. The V end was cut by 2 bases, the J end by 2 bases, with 16 bases between.

The sequenced material came from blood. The rearrangement joins TRBV28 to TRBJ2-7, with unresolved D. The sequence derives from a woman in her fifties or sixties with Graves' ophthalmopathy. CDR3 in amino acids: CASSLLPWGTAYEQYF. CDR3 in DNA: TGTGCCAGCAGTTTACTCCCGTGGGGAACAGCCTACGAGCAGTACTTC.